The rows below give T cell receptor beta chains drawn from one sample of a study of monozygotic twins with inflammatory bowel disease. TCRdb processed the 5' RACE reads again and assigns one entry to each CDR3 protein, with no DNA. In all, the sample yields 150,000 to 200,000 distinct CDR3 sequences. Sequencing input: blood. These receptors all stem from a human donor with ulcerative colitis or Crohn's disease, or a healthy co-twin of an affected twin (not recorded which). The CDR3 runs from the conserved cysteine through the conserved F or W. Each record gives: V gene, J gene, CDR3 protein.

v_call: TRBV11-2; j_call: TRBJ1-1; cdr3_aa: CASSLVWAGAFF
v_call: TRBV10-3; j_call: TRBJ1-1; cdr3_aa: CAISESSELGQGKTEAFF
v_call: TRBV7-2; j_call: TRBJ1-6; cdr3_aa: CASSSTGTGGTPLHF
v_call: TRBV5-1; j_call: TRBJ2-5; cdr3_aa: CASSSEGRETQYF
v_call: TRBV7-8; j_call: TRBJ2-7; cdr3_aa: CASSLDSFVPYEQYF
v_call: TRBV7-9; j_call: TRBJ2-7; cdr3_aa: CASSPGSTLYEQYF
v_call: TRBV7-2; j_call: TRBJ2-2; cdr3_aa: CASSPRPTGELFF
v_call: TRBV12-3/TRBV12-4; j_call: TRBJ2-1; cdr3_aa: CASSAGYQIYNEQFF
v_call: TRBV3-1; j_call: TRBJ2-2; cdr3_aa: CASSPTGFTGELFF
v_call: TRBV12-5; j_call: TRBJ2-5; cdr3_aa: CASGLVGQGVQETQYF
v_call: TRBV24-1; j_call: TRBJ2-5; cdr3_aa: CATSDLQQGKETQYF
v_call: TRBV20-1; j_call: TRBJ2-1; cdr3_aa: CSAPTSGGPTSSYNEQFF
v_call: TRBV6-5; j_call: TRBJ2-7; cdr3_aa: CASSYAPGLAYEQYF
v_call: TRBV12-3/TRBV12-4; j_call: TRBJ1-2; cdr3_aa: CASSLEWTGRYTF
v_call: TRBV7-2; j_call: TRBJ1-2; cdr3_aa: CASSLVSGGSYGYTF
v_call: TRBV6-5; j_call: TRBJ1-3; cdr3_aa: CASSWGTGNTIYF
v_call: TRBV5-1; j_call: TRBJ2-5; cdr3_aa: CASSLDRPQETQYF
v_call: TRBV20-1; j_call: TRBJ1-4; cdr3_aa: CSARRPTLGEKLFF
v_call: TRBV10-3; j_call: TRBJ1-5; cdr3_aa: CATVMGLGGNQPQHF
v_call: TRBV7-2; j_call: TRBJ1-6; cdr3_aa: CASSYLTGASSPLHF
v_call: TRBV6-2/TRBV6-3; j_call: TRBJ2-5; cdr3_aa: CASKGLAGLETQYF
v_call: TRBV6-1; j_call: TRBJ1-5; cdr3_aa: CASSRDTGKGQPQHF
v_call: TRBV5-1; j_call: TRBJ1-6; cdr3_aa: CASSSGTAVSPLHF
v_call: TRBV28; j_call: TRBJ2-7; cdr3_aa: CASSARILYEQYF